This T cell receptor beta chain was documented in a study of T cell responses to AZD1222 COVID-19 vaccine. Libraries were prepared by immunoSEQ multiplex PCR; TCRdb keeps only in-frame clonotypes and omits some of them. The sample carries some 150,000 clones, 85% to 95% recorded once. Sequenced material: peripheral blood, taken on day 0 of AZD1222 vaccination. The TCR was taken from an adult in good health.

The CDR3 spells CASSYQTQGGGEAFF. The CDR3 DNA is TGTGCCAGCAGTTACCAAACCCAAGGGGGGGGTGAAGCTTTCTTT. The chain links TRBV6-5 to TRBJ1-1, with D possibly matching TRBD1 (6 bases). Trimming removed 2 bases from V and 7 bases from J, with 17 bases in between. The CDR3 extends over 15 amino acids. Germline V gives CDR1 MNHEY, CDR2 SVGAGI.